This T cell receptor beta chain was documented in a study of CD8 T cells in Susac syndrome. Study outcomes and limitations: Within Susac syndrome CD4+ T cell repertoires, clonal expansion was not evident.

Note on this clonotype: Antigen unknown.

Germline V gene sequence: CDR1 SNHLY, CDR2 FYNNEI. This CDR3 spans 16 amino acids. V was cut by 4 bases and J by 3 bases, with 17 bases left in between. An input of about 0.45 to 1 ug of RNA was subjected to reverse transcription using random hexamers. TCR beta CDR3 was amplified by immunoSEQ multiplex PCR. This amplification extended across 54 Vbeta and 13 Jbeta segments. TCRdb redid the calling of the immunoSEQ multiplex PCR reads with MiXCR, one entry per CDR3 protein. Of 150,000 or so distinct CDR3 sequences detected, 95% appear once; the ten largest clones hold about 0.15%. Material for sequencing was CD4+ T cells from PBMCs. The receptor was derived from a human donor with Susac syndrome. V gene TRBV2 combines with J gene TRBJ2-3; D possibly corresponds to TRBD2 (6 bases). The DNA for the CDR3 is TGTGCCAGCAGTGTCAGGAGGCGGGGTACGACAGATACGCAGTATTTT. Encoded protein: CASSVRRRGTTDTQYF.